This entry concerns a single T cell receptor beta chain. Its target is unknown. V was clipped by 4 bases and J by 8 bases, with 6 bases between them. CDR3 length equals 11 residues. The germline V gene has CDR1 SEHNR and CDR2 FQNEAQ (reference sequence). These data are taken from a study of cytomegalovirus exposure and HLA in healthy donors. The PCR contained 60 Vbeta and 13 Jbeta primers. Sequencing used immunoSEQ multiplex PCR; TCRdb keeps in-frame clones, though not all of them. The sample lists some 200,000 clones, around 86% occurring once. Study findings and constraints: Another analysis was done later, and it associated 16,951 TCR beta sequences with HLA alleles at 0.05 false discovery rate.

The chain combines TRBV7-9 with TRBJ2-1; D may be TRBD2 (5 bases). Sequences were obtained from PBMCs. The clonotype was recovered from a woman aged 40 to 50 in good health and CMV-seronegative. Here the CDR3 reads CASSSSYEQFF. CDR3 nucleotides: TGTGCCAGCAGCTCTAGCTATGAGCAGTTCTTC.